The 20 T cell receptor beta chains listed next were all sequenced from one sample in a study of cytotoxic CD8 clonotypes in ibrutinib-treated CLL. Generated by immunoSEQ multiplex PCR, the TCRdb table keeps only in-frame clones and is missing some. The sample lists approximately 23,000 clones, roughly four fifths occurring once. The material sequenced was PBMCs, taken before ibrutinib treatment. The origin of the receptors is a human donor with chronic lymphocytic leukemia.

The chain employs TRBV30 and TRBJ2-5; TRBD1 aligns across 9 bases. V was pared by 0 bases and J by 6 bases, with 8 bases of the junction left unmatched. The CDR3 totals 15 residues. In germline, CDR1 is GTSNPN, CDR2 SVGIG (reference sequence). CDR3 region: CAWSVWDRAIKTQYF. In DNA form, the CDR3 reads TGTGCCTGGAGTGTTTGGGACAGGGCGATAAAGACCCAGTACTTC.

V gene TRBV28 combines with J gene TRBJ1-3; D not resolved. Trimming removed 6 bases from V and 1 base from J, with 7 bases in between. CDR1 is MDHEN, CDR2 SYDVKM, per germline. The CDR3 runs 13 residues. This CDR3 is CASSRRSGNTIYF. The CDR3 bases are TGTGCCAGCAGCCGACGGTCTGGAAACACCATATATTTT.

The sample holds a few counts of this clone. The V gene is TRBV19, the J gene TRBJ1-2; maybe TRBD1 (5 bases). Looked up from germline, CDR1 is LNHDA and CDR2 is SQIVND (reference sequence). The CDR3 has 13 residues. V lost 4 bases to trimming and J lost 8 bases, with 14 bases between them. CDR3 bases: TGTGCCAGTAGTACAGGGCAGTTCGGGGGCTACACCTTC. This codes for CASSTGQFGGYTF. Drawing the rest from reference TRBV19 and TRBJ1-2, the complete variable domain is DGGITQSPKYLFRKEGQNVTLSCEQNLNHDAMYWYRQDPGQGLRLIYYSQIVNDFQKGDIAEGYSVSREKKESFPLTVTSAQKNPTAFYLCASSTGQFGGYTFGSGTRLTVV.

The chain uses TRBV6-6 and TRBJ1-3, with TRBD1 as a possible D gene (5 bases). Germline lookup yields CDR1 MNHNY and CDR2 SVGAGI (reference sequence). This CDR3 spans 14 amino acids. Trimming took off 7 bases at V and 0 bases at J, with 10 bases between the two ends. The CDR3 sequence is CASTPGISGNTIYF. The CDR3 DNA reads as TGTGCCAGCACCCCAGGGATCTCTGGAAACACCATATATTTT.

This clone has just a few counts. The chain has TRBV5-4 and TRBJ1-2, with TRBD1 matching over 9 bases. In germline, CDR1 is SGHNT, CDR2 YYREEE (reference sequence). This CDR3 region has 15 residues. J gave up 6 bases and V 2 bases, and 8 bases lay outside the gene matches. CDR3 sequence: CASSFGDRVSNGYTF. CDR3 in DNA: TGTGCCAGCAGCTTTGGGGACAGGGTCTCAAATGGCTACACCTTC. The full variable domain, with the rest looked up from reference TRBV5-4 and TRBJ1-2, is ETGVTQSPTHLIKTRGQQVTLRCSSQSGHNTVSWYQQALGQGPQFIFQYYREEENGRGNFPPRFSGLQFPNYSSELNVNALELDDSALYLCASSFGDRVSNGYTFGSGTRLTVV.

The chain uses TRBV5-6 and TRBJ2-7, with 8 bases identical to TRBD1. J was trimmed by 2 bases and V by 6 bases; bases with no gene match: 7. CDR3 length: 14 residues. CDR1 is SGHDT and CDR2 is YYEEEE in the germline V gene. Here the CDR3 DNA reads TGTGCCAGCACCTCAGGGGGCGGCCCCTACGAGCAGTACTTC. Translation: CASTSGGGPYEQYF.

Here the CDR3 DNA reads TGTGCCAGCAGCCCGCTACAGGGGGCGCACGGCTATGGCTACACCTTC. Translation: CASSPLQGAHGYGYTF. The gene calls are TRBV14 and TRBJ1-2; 9 nucleotides match TRBD1. Trimming at V came to 4 bases and at J to 4 bases, leaving 10 bases not matched to a gene. This CDR3 is built from 16 residues. Germline V gives CDR1 SGHDN, CDR2 FVKESK.

The chain links TRBV19 to TRBJ2-5; D is unclear. The CDR3 spans 13 residues. The germline V and J ends were trimmed by 10 bases and 2 bases, with 14 bases remaining between them. Germline V gene sequence: CDR1 LNHDA, CDR2 SQIVND (reference sequence). CDR3 bases: TGTGCCACCTCTAGGGCCCTACAAGAGACCCAGTACTTC. It specifies CATSRALQETQYF.

The genes are TRBV28 and TRBJ1-2; unclear D gene. CDR1 is MDHEN, CDR2 SYDVKM, per germline. The CDR3 has 14 amino acids. With 5 bases removed from V and 0 bases from J, the gap between germline ends came to 10 bases. The CDR3 is CASSARRSNYGYTF. Here the CDR3 DNA reads TGTGCCAGCAGTGCCAGGCGCTCTAACTATGGCTACACCTTC.

This chain uses TRBV7-8 with TRBJ2-3; no clear D gene. CDR3 length: 15 residues. V lost 4 bases, J lost 5 bases, and 16 bases lay in between. The V gene's germline CDR1 is SGHVS and CDR2 FQNEAQ. The CDR3 here is CASSSPGPEEDTQYF. The CDR3 DNA follows: TGTGCCAGCAGCTCGCCGGGCCCCGAGGAAGATACGCAGTATTTT. Filled out from reference TRBV7-8 and TRBJ2-3, the complete variable domain reads GAGVSQSPRYKVAKRGQDVALRCDPISGHVSLFWYQQALGQGPEFLTYFQNEAQLDKSGLPSDRFFAERPEGSVSTLKIQRTQQEDSAVYLCASSSPGPEEDTQYFGPGTRLTVL.

The table lists this clone with a count of one. The V and J genes are TRBV19 and TRBJ2-1, with a tentative D call TRBD1 (6 bases). The germline V and J ends were trimmed by 2 bases and 7 bases, with 15 bases remaining between them. The CDR3 spans 15 residues. Germline CDR1 LNHDA, CDR2 SQIVND (reference sequence). In DNA, the CDR3 is TGTGCCAGTAGTATAAGGGACAAGGGAAAGAATGAGCAGTTCTTC. This codes for CASSIRDKGKNEQFF. Full variable domain (rest looked up from reference TRBV19 and TRBJ2-1): DGGITQSPKYLFRKEGQNVTLSCEQNLNHDAMYWYRQDPGQGLRLIYYSQIVNDFQKGDIAEGYSVSREKKESFPLTVTSAQKNPTAFYLCASSIRDKGKNEQFFGPGTRLTVL.

The J gene is TRBJ2-1, the V gene TRBV4-2; 8 bases line up with TRBD2. This CDR3 has 15 amino acids. The junction had 7 bases not matched to a gene; V was cut back by 2 bases and J by 7 bases. The germline V gene encodes CDR1 LGHNA and CDR2 YNFKEQ. The CDR3 sequence is CASSQPGGTSNEQFF. CDR3 DNA sequence: TGTGCCAGCAGCCAACCGGGCGGGACTAGTAATGAGCAGTTCTTC.

The chain combines TRBV29-1 with TRBJ2-3, with 8 bases lining up with TRBD2. V lost 6 bases to trimming and J lost 2 bases; unmatched junction nucleotides: 7. The CDR3 is 14 amino acids. Germline V gives CDR1 SQVTM, CDR2 ANQGSEA. The CDR3 reads CSVGLALATDTQYF. The DNA for the CDR3 is TGCAGCGTCGGACTAGCTCTAGCCACAGATACGCAGTATTTT.

CDR3 sequence: CASSFGTSGNSYNEQFF. Here the CDR3 DNA reads TGTGCCAGCAGTTTTGGGACTAGCGGGAACTCCTACAATGAGCAGTTCTTC. The rearrangement links TRBV27 to TRBJ2-1, with TRBD2 identical over 13 bases. V shed 3 bases, J shed 0 bases, and the junction held 2 bases outside the gene matches. Germline V lookup: CDR1 MNHEY, CDR2 SMNVEV (reference sequence). The CDR3 has 17 amino acids.

This clone was counted only a few times. This chain connects TRBV5-4 to TRBJ1-2, with a weak D call TRBD1 (6 bases). Trimming pared 3 bases from V and 3 bases from J, leaving 12 bases between. Germline V gene data show CDR1 as SGHNT and CDR2 as YYREEE (reference sequence). CDR3 length: 14 amino acids. The CDR3, as DNA: TGTGCCAGCAGCTCGGAACAGGGCTACTATGGCTACACCTTC. This gives the protein CASSSEQGYYGYTF.

The chain links TRBV13 to TRBJ2-1, with D tentatively TRBD1 (5 bases). The CDR3 is made up of 14 amino acids. Germline CDR1 PRHDT, CDR2 FYEKMQ (reference sequence). V gave up 2 bases and J gave up 4 bases, with 9 bases separating them. This chain's CDR3 is CASSLQGRYNEQFF. CDR3 sequence (DNA): TGTGCCAGCAGCTTACAGGGAAGATACAATGAGCAGTTCTTC.

The V call is TRBV5-6, the J call TRBJ1-1; no definite D call. Germline V CDR1 and CDR2: SGHDT, YYEEEE. The V and J ends lost 2 bases and 1 base respectively, with 9 bases between them. This CDR3 region has 14 residues. In DNA form, the CDR3 reads TGTGCCAGCAGCTTTAGGGCGAGGAACACTGAAGCTTTCTTT. The encoded protein is CASSFRARNTEAFF.

The chain links TRBV7-8 to TRBJ2-2; D tentatively fits TRBD1 or TRBD2 (5 bases each). Between the trimmed V and J ends, which lost 2 bases and 7 bases, there was a span of 11 bases. Germline V lookup: CDR1 SGHVS, CDR2 FQNEAQ. The CDR3 covers 14 residues. The DNA of the CDR3 is TGTGCCAGCAGCTTATACGGGGCGGTCGGGGAGCTGTTTTTT. Residues: CASSLYGAVGELFF.

J is TRBJ2-7 and V is TRBV5-1; the match to TRBD1 covers 8 bases. Germline CDR1 is SGHRS and CDR2 is YFSETQ. CDR3 length: 15 amino acids. With V trimmed by 4 bases and J by 2 bases, 8 bases remained unmatched. CDR3 loop: CASSDRDRPAYEQYF. The CDR3 nucleotides read TGCGCCAGCAGCGACCGGGACAGGCCCGCCTACGAGCAGTACTTC.

The rearrangement links TRBV15 to TRBJ1-6; 7 bases map to TRBD1. The germline gives CDR1 LNHNV, CDR2 YYDKDF (reference sequence). CDR3 length equals 14 residues. The V gene end was trimmed by 4 bases and the J gene end by 7 bases; junction bases not matched to a gene: 4. The DNA for the CDR3 is TGTGCCACCAGCACGACAGGGAGGAATTCACCCCTCCACTTT. Translation: CATSTTGRNSPLHF. The full variable domain, completed using reference TRBV15 and TRBJ1-6, is DAMVIQNPRYQVTQFGKPVTLSCSQTLNHNVMYWYQQKSSQAPKLLFHYYDKDFNNEADTPDNFQSRRPNTSFCFLDIRSPGLGDTAMYLCATSTTGRNSPLHFGNGTRLTVT.